A selection of T cell receptor beta chains follows, all from one sample in a study of shared clonotypes between healthy human individuals. Clones were sequenced by immunoSEQ multiplex PCR, and TCRdb holds only the in-frame ones, with some missing. The sample holds some 1,100,000 clones, more than 75% seen once. Sequencing was carried out using memory CD4+ T cells from PBMCs. These receptors were obtained from a man aged 18 to 29 in good health. Some clones in this sample may be carry-over from other donors' samples. Each CDR3 is given with its conserved first and last residue. The D gene is left open where the match is weak. Size tells how often a clone was seen (once, few, many) or the class of an expanded clone, and some rows leave it out.

13,.,.,TRBV30,TRBJ1-4,CAWTGRANEKLFF,TGTGCCTGGACAGGGCGGGCAAATGAAAAACTGTTTTTT
12,.,.,TRBV5-5,TRBJ2-7,CASSPGPGEQYF,TGTGCCAGCAGCCCGGGGCCCGGGGAGCAGTACTTC
12,few,.,TRBV7-2,TRBJ2-1,CASSLALTEQFF,TGTGCCAGCAGCTTAGCGTTGACAGAGCAGTTCTTC
15,few,TRBD1,TRBV6-5,TRBJ1-2,CASSYRDRGLYGYTF,TGTGCCAGCAGTTACCGGGACAGGGGACTTTATGGCTACACCTTC
14,once,TRBD2,TRBV7-2,TRBJ2-1,CASSSTSGSIGKFF,TGTGCCAGCAGCTCGACTAGCGGGAGCATTGGCAAGTTCTTC
15,.,TRBD2,TRBV19,TRBJ2-1,CATARAGESYNEQFF,TGTGCCACCGCGAGAGCGGGAGAATCCTACAATGAGCAGTTCTTC
13,.,TRBD2,TRBV7-2,TRBJ2-7,CASSVGLAGEQYF,TGTGCCAGCAGCGTGGGACTAGCGGGAGAGCAGTACTTC
14,.,TRBD1,TRBV2,TRBJ2-2,CASHRQGSAGELFF,TGTGCCAGCCACCGACAGGGGTCAGCCGGGGAGCTGTTTTTT
18,.,TRBD1,TRBV28,TRBJ1-2,CATTGVGEPGQGIYGYTF,TGTGCCACCACGGGGGTTGGGGAACCGGGACAGGGGATCTATGGCTACACCTTC
14,.,TRBD1,TRBV5-1,TRBJ1-2,CASSGGTGRDGYTF,TGCGCCAGCAGCGGAGGGACAGGGAGAGATGGCTACACCTTC
14,few,.,TRBV19,TRBJ2-3,CASSIRVGADTQYF,TGTGCCAGTAGTATTAGGGTGGGGGCAGATACGCAGTATTTT
17,.,.,TRBV28,TRBJ2-3,CASSQPNLNSLGDTQYF,TGTGCCAGCAGCCAACCAAATTTGAACTCCTTGGGGGATACGCAGTATTTT
14,.,TRBD1,TRBV18,TRBJ2-3,CASSPGQGSDTQYF,TGTGCCAGCTCACCGGGACAGGGGTCCGATACGCAGTATTTT
14,many,.,TRBV5-8,TRBJ2-7,CASSPWTVSYEQYF,TGTGCCAGCAGCCCTTGGACCGTTTCCTACGAGCAGTACTTC
13,few,.,TRBV29-1,TRBJ1-1,CSVAEQGNTEAFF,TGCAGCGTTGCGGAACAGGGGAACACTGAAGCTTTCTTT
17,.,.,TRBV5-4,TRBJ2-1,CASSTDGPTMSMNEQFF,TGTGCCAGCAGCACCGACGGTCCTACAATGAGCATGAATGAGCAGTTCTTC
13,.,.,TRBV19,TRBJ1-1,CASRNRLNTEAFF,TGTGCCAGTAGAAACAGGTTGAACACTGAAGCTTTCTTT
17,.,TRBD1,TRBV5-6,TRBJ2-4,CASSPQRTGGWNGPGYF,TGTGCCAGCAGCCCGCAGAGGACAGGGGGCTGGAATGGTCCAGGGTACTTC
14,.,.,TRBV2,TRBJ1-5,CASSEVYSNQPQHF,TGTGCCAGCAGTGAAGTTTATAGCAATCAGCCCCAGCATTTT
17,.,TRBD1,TRBV5-4,TRBJ2-1,CASSWDRGRGSYNEQFF,TGTGCCAGCAGCTGGGACAGGGGGCGGGGGTCCTACAATGAGCAGTTCTTC
16,.,TRBD1,TRBV18,TRBJ1-5,CASSTGQGASNQPQHF,TGTGCCAGCTCAACCGGACAGGGGGCCAGTAATCAGCCCCAGCATTTT
12,many,.,TRBV14,TRBJ2-7,CASGRITYEQYF,TGTGCCAGCGGCAGGATAACCTACGAGCAGTACTTC
14,few,TRBD1,TRBV5-1,TRBJ2-7,CASSYRQGRNEQYF,TGCGCCAGCAGTTACCGACAGGGGAGAAACGAGCAGTACTTC
13,once,TRBD2,TRBV6-5,TRBJ2-7,CASRREGTYEQYF,TGTGCCAGTCGGCGGGAGGGAACCTACGAGCAGTACTTC
19,.,TRBD2,TRBV7-6,TRBJ2-3,CASSLVTVAAGGGTDTQYF,TGTGCCAGCAGCTTAGTGACAGTTGCAGCGGGAGGAGGCACAGATACGCAGTATTTT
16,.,.,TRBV2,TRBJ1-5,CASRGGPRDSNQPQHF,TGTGCCAGCAGAGGCGGACCACGAGATAGCAATCAGCCCCAGCATTTT
11,.,.,TRBV2,TRBJ2-3,CASSVQDTQYF,TGTGCCAGCAGTGTGCAAGATACGCAGTATTTT
14,.,TRBD1,TRBV5-1,TRBJ2-7,CASTEGGAADEQYF,TGCGCCAGCACTGAAGGGGGCGCCGCGGACGAGCAGTACTTC
14,few,TRBD2,TRBV7-9,TRBJ2-5,CASSLVAGAETQYF,TGTGCCAGCAGCTTAGTGGCGGGAGCGGAGACCCAGTACTTC
15,.,.,TRBV5-6,TRBJ1-4,CASSSVISPNEKLFF,TGTGCCAGCAGCTCTGTCATATCCCCTAATGAAAAACTGTTTTTT
18,few,.,TRBV4-2,TRBJ1-1,CASSQIGGRHVGNTEAFF,TGTGCCAGCAGCCAAATCGGGGGGCGACATGTTGGGAACACTGAAGCTTTCTTT
11,.,.,TRBV10-3,TRBJ2-1,CAISEWDEQFF,TGTGCCATCAGTGAGTGGGATGAGCAGTTCTTC
17,once,TRBD2,TRBV7-6,TRBJ2-2,CASSLRTSGANTGELFF,TGTGCCAGCAGCCTTCGGACTAGCGGGGCGAACACCGGGGAGCTGTTTTTT
19,.,TRBD2,TRBV4-1,TRBJ2-5,CASSQEGVDAGGPRETQYF,TGCGCCAGCAGCCAAGAAGGGGTGGATGCGGGAGGGCCTCGAGAGACCCAGTACTTC
14,.,TRBD2,TRBV5-1,TRBJ2-7,CASSFTSGPYEQYF,TGCGCCAGCAGCTTCACTAGCGGACCCTACGAGCAGTACTTC
14,.,TRBD1,TRBV29-1,TRBJ2-3,CSVEDRGQDFTQYF,TGCAGCGTTGAAGATCGGGGACAGGACTTTACGCAGTATTTT
15,few,.,TRBV19,TRBJ1-4,CASDGGERGKEKLFF,TGTGCCAGCGACGGGGGAGAGAGAGGTAAAGAAAAACTGTTTTTT
16,once,TRBD2,TRBV11-2,TRBJ2-1,CASSSLAGAYGNEQFF,TGTGCCAGCAGCTCCTTAGCGGGAGCGTACGGCAATGAGCAGTTCTTC
14,.,.,TRBV5-4,TRBJ2-5,CASSERSGGETQYF,TGTGCCAGCAGCGAGAGGAGTGGGGGAGAGACCCAGTACTTC
13,.,TRBD2,TRBV7-9,TRBJ2-3,CASRGLAYDTQYF,TGTGCCAGCAGAGGACTAGCGTACGATACGCAGTATTTT
16,.,TRBD1,TRBV28,TRBJ1-4,CASSLGQGNTNEKLFF,TGTGCCAGCAGTTTGGGACAGGGGAACACTAATGAAAAACTGTTTTTT
16,.,.,TRBV7-9,TRBJ1-4,CASSERTITTNEKLFF,TGTGCCAGCAGCGAGCGGACGATAACAACTAATGAAAAACTGTTTTTT
14,.,TRBD1,TRBV28,TRBJ2-7,CASSNRGPLNEQYF,TGTGCCAGCAGTAACAGGGGACCTTTAAACGAGCAGTACTTC
14,.,.,TRBV28,TRBJ2-7,CASSLGGPTYEQYF,TGTGCCAGCAGTTTGGGCGGGCCTACCTACGAGCAGTACTTC
14,few,.,TRBV7-9,TRBJ2-7,CASSFNDKSYEQYF,TGTGCCAGCAGCTTTAATGACAAATCCTACGAGCAGTACTTC
13,.,.,TRBV2,TRBJ1-1,CASRMVGNTEAFF,TGTGCCAGCAGGATGGTGGGAAACACTGAAGCTTTCTTT
16,once,TRBD1,TRBV19,TRBJ1-2,CASSIGRDSGVYGYTF,TGTGCCAGTAGTATAGGCCGGGACAGTGGAGTCTATGGCTACACCTTC
14,.,.,TRBV7-9,TRBJ2-7,CASSTWTPPLEQYF,TGTGCCAGCAGCACTTGGACTCCACCGCTCGAGCAGTACTTC
13,.,.,TRBV7-2,TRBJ2-3,CASSFVFGDTQYF,TGTGCCAGCAGCTTTGTCTTCGGTGATACGCAGTATTTT
16,.,.,TRBV5-5,TRBJ2-6,CASSANRASGANVLTF,TGTGCCAGCAGCGCAAACAGGGCCTCTGGGGCCAACGTCCTGACTTTC
14,.,.,TRBV7-9,TRBJ2-7,CASSSTGAPYEQYF,TGTGCCAGCAGCTCGACAGGAGCCCCCTACGAGCAGTACTTC
15,.,.,TRBV19,TRBJ2-3,CASTTRGARTDTQYF,TGTGCCAGTACCACTCGGGGGGCTCGCACAGATACGCAGTATTTT
14,.,.,TRBV7-3,TRBJ2-2,CASSRQPNTGELFF,TGTGCCAGCAGCCGACAGCCCAACACCGGGGAGCTGTTTTTT
19,.,TRBD2,TRBV5-1,TRBJ2-1,CASSLGLAGGPSSYNEQFF,TGCGCCAGCAGCTTGGGGCTAGCGGGAGGACCCTCCTCCTACAATGAGCAGTTCTTC
16,.,TRBD2,TRBV7-2,TRBJ2-3,CASSSGLAGATDTQYF,TGTGCCAGCAGCTCGGGACTAGCGGGAGCTACAGATACGCAGTATTTT
13,.,.,TRBV5-5,TRBJ2-1,CASSLSGVTEQFF,TGTGCCAGCAGCTTGAGTGGGGTGACTGAGCAGTTCTTC
16,.,TRBD2,TRBV5-1,TRBJ2-1,CASSPYPAGGVNEQFF,TGCGCCAGCAGCCCCTACCCAGCGGGGGGGGTCAATGAGCAGTTCTTC
14,.,TRBD1,TRBV5-1,TRBJ2-5,CASSMGTGRETQYF,TGCGCCAGCAGCATGGGGACAGGGAGGGAGACCCAGTACTTC